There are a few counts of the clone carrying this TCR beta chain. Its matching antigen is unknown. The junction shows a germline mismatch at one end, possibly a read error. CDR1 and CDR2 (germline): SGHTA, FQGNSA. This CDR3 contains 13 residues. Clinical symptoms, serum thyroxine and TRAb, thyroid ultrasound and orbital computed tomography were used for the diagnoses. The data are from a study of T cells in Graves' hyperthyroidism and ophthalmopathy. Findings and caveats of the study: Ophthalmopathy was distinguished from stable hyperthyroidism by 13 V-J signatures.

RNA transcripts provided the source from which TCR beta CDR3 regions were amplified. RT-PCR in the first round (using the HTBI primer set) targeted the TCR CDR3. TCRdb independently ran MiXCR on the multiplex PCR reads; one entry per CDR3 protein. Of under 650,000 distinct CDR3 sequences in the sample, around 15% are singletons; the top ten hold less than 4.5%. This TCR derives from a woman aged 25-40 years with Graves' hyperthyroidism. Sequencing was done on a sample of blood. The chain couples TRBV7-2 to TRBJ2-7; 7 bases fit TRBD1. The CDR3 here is CASSPRGLYEQCF. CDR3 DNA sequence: TGTGCCAGCAGTCCAAGGGGGCTCTACGAGCAGTGCTTC.